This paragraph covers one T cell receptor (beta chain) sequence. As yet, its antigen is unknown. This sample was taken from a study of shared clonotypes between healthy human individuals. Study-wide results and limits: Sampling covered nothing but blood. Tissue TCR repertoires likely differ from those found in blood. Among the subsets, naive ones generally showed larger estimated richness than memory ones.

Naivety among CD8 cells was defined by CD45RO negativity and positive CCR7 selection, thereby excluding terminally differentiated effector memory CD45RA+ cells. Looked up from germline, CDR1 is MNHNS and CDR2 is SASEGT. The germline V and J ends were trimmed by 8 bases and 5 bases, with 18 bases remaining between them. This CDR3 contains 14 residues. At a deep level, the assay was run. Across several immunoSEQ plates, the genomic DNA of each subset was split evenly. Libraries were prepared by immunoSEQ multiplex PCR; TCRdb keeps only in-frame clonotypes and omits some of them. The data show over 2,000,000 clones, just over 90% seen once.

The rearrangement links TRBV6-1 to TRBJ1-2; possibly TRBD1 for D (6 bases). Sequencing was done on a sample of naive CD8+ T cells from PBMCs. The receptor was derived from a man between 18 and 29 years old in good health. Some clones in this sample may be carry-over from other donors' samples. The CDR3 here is CASLTEGGMYGYTF. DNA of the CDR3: TGTGCCAGCCTGACCGAGGGGGGTATGTATGGCTACACCTTC.